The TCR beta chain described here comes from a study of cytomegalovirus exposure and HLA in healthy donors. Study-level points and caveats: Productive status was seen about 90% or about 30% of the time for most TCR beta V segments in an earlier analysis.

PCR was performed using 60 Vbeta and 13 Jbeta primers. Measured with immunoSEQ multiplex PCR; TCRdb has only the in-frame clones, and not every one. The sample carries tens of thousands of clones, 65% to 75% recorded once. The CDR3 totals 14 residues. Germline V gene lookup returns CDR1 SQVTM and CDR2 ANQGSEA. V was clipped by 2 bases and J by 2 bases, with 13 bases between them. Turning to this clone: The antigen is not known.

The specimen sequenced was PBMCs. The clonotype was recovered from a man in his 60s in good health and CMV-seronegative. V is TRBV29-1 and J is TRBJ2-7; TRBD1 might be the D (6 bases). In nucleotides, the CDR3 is TGCAGCGTTGAAATTCCGACAGGTACCTACGAGCAGTACTTC. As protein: CSVEIPTGTYEQYF.